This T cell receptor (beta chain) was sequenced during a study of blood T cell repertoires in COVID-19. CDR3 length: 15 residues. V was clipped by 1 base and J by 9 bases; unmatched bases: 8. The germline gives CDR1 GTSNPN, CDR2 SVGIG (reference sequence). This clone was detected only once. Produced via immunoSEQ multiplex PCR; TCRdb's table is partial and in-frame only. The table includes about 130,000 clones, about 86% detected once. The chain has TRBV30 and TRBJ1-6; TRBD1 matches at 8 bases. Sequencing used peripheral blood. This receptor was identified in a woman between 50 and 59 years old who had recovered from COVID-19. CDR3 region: CAWSGPAGGGSPLHF. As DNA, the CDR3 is TGTGCCTGGAGTGGCCCGGCAGGGGGCGGTTCACCCCTCCACTTT.